Listed below are T cell receptor beta chains from one sample, sequenced in a study of a mutant IDH1 vaccine in newly diagnosed glioma. Their cognate antigens are unknown. Clones were read by immunoSEQ multiplex PCR, and TCRdb kept only the in-frame ones, dropping some. This table holds 110,000 or so clones, 90% found once. Specimen: PBMCs, collected from a glioma patient whose treatment included an IDH1 peptide vaccine. The origin of the receptors is a woman between 45 and 60 years old with glioma. CDR3s include the opening cysteine and the closing phenylalanine or tryptophan. The D gene is left open where the match is weak. Rows may omit the clone size; those that give it use once, few, many or a size class.

v_call,j_call,clone_size,d_call,cdr3_aa,cdr3_nt
TRBV28,TRBJ1-2,.,TRBD1,CASYRDRGFSGYTF,TGTGCCAGTTACCGGGACAGGGGGTTCTCTGGCTACACCTTC
TRBV29-1,TRBJ2-3,.,TRBD2,CSVADRVIAGGGTDTQYF,TGCAGCGTCGCGGACAGGGTTATAGCGGGAGGGGGCACAGATACGCAGTATTTT
TRBV29-1,TRBJ2-7,.,.,CSVEGRSPTGSDYPYEQYF,TGCAGCGTTGAAGGTCGAAGCCCCACAGGGTCGGACTATCCTTACGAGCAGTACTTC
TRBV27,TRBJ1-2,.,TRBD1,CAISSTWGQARLDSNYGYTF,TGTGCCATTTCCTCCACCTGGGGACAGGCAAGACTGGATTCTAACTATGGCTACACCTTC
TRBV6-5,TRBJ2-3,.,TRBD2,CASSYGLAGDTDTQYF,TGTGCCAGCAGTTACGGACTAGCGGGGGACACAGATACGCAGTATTTT
TRBV6-5,TRBJ1-6,.,.,CASSYSINRSLHF,TGTGCCAGCAGTTACTCGATAAACAGGTCCCTCCACTTT
TRBV7-2,TRBJ1-4,.,TRBD1,CASSLYRGREKLFF,TGTGCCAGCAGCTTATACAGGGGGCGTGAAAAACTGTTTTTT
TRBV9,TRBJ2-7,.,.,CASSVMGSYEQYF,TGTGCCAGCAGCGTAATGGGGTCCTACGAGCAGTACTTC
TRBV29-1,TRBJ2-7,.,.,CSVTKGSAYEQYF,TGCAGCGTTACTAAGGGGAGCGCCTACGAGCAGTACTTC
TRBV27,TRBJ1-1,.,.,CASSYFDRKEAFF,TGTGCCAGCAGTTACTTTGATCGTAAGGAAGCTTTCTTT
TRBV5-4,TRBJ2-3,once,TRBD2,CASSFKAGGPADTQYF,TGTGCCAGCAGCTTTAAAGCGGGAGGTCCCGCAGATACGCAGTATTTT
TRBV11-2,TRBJ2-7,.,.,CASSLTTYEQYF,TGTGCCAGCAGCTTAACAACCTACGAGCAGTACTTC
TRBV27,TRBJ2-1,.,.,CASFGGRVDEQFF,TGTGCCAGCTTTGGGGGGCGGGTCGATGAGCAGTTCTTC
TRBV11-2,TRBJ1-6,.,.,CASSLQGPLNSPLHF,TGTGCCAGCAGCTTACAGGGGCCACTTAATTCACCCCTCCACTTT
TRBV11-2,TRBJ2-3,.,.,CASSLAMVDTQYF,TGTGCCAGCAGCTTGGCTATGGTAGATACGCAGTATTTT
TRBV5-5,TRBJ2-7,.,.,CASSLWAGTYEQYF,TGTGCCAGCAGCTTGTGGGCGGGGACCTACGAGCAGTACTTC
TRBV5-1,TRBJ2-1,once,TRBD1,CASSGGQVGDEQFF,TGCGCCAGCAGCGGGGGACAGGTAGGGGATGAGCAGTTCTTC